The T cell receptor beta chain under discussion was sequenced for a study of CD8+ T cells in alopecia areata. Trimming took off 0 bases at V and 3 bases at J, with 9 bases between the two ends. Germline V gene sequence: CDR1 ENHRY, CDR2 SYGVKD. The CDR3 runs to 14 residues. RNA, once extracted, was reverse transcribed into cDNA for use as the sequencing template. Produced via immunoSEQ multiplex PCR; TCRdb's table is partial and in-frame only. The repertoire consists of some 180,000 clones, with 53% occurring once and the leading ten covering 11%. Treatment of the sample: oral pan-JAK inhibitor, 5-10 mg twice daily. Overall study findings and caveats: Normal-skin resident alphabeta T cells also appear among scalp sample sequences. Lesional scalp displayed greater clonality than normal scalp, most notably in alopecia totalis/universalis.

Notes on this clone: The antigen is undetermined.

The sequence was collected from a human donor with alopecia areata. Here the sequenced sample was CD8+ T cells sorted from blood, taken at week 24, from a patient treated with tofacitinib. The chain has TRBV10-3 and TRBJ2-7; TRBD1 is a possible D gene (5 bases). Here the CDR3 reads CAISESTQGYEQYF. In DNA form, the CDR3 reads TGTGCCATCAGTGAGTCAACTCAGGGCTACGAGCAGTACTTC.